The sequence of this T cell receptor beta chain was determined in a study of control samples from healthy donors and cancer patients. The repertoire was sequenced with immunoSEQ multiplex PCR; TCRdb's copy has only in-frame clones and lacks some. This sample has 150,000 or so clones, with 93% found just once. Trimming removed 5 bases at V and 10 bases at J, with 17 bases between. Germline V gene lookup returns CDR1 SGHVS and CDR2 FQNEAQ. This CDR3 is built from 13 residues. This clone was seen only once. Sequencing used blood. The rearrangement uses TRBV7-8 and TRBJ1-1, with D possibly being TRBD1 (5 bases). The TCR comes from a woman aged 55-69 years in good health. This CDR3 is CASSAPGGRGAFF. DNA for the CDR3: TGTGCCAGCAGCGCACCCGGGGGGAGGGGAGCTTTCTTT.